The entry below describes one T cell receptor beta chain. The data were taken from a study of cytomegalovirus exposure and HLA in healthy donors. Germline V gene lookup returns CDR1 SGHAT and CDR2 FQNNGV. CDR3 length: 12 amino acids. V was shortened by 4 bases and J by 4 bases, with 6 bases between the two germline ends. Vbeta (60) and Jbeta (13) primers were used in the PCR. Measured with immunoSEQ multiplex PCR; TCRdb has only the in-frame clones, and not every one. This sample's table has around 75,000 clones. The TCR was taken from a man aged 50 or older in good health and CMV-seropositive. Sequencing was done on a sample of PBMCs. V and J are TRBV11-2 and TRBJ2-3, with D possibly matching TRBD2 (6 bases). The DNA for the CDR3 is TGTGCCAGCAGCTGGGGGGCAGATACGCAGTATTTT. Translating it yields CASSWGADTQYF.